This entry features one T cell receptor (beta chain) sequence. Its specificity is unknown. Specified time point: persistent/refractory GD, antithyroid drugs over 5 years with positive TRAb. With RNA extracted from PBMCs as input, the TCR library was made. The sample belongs to a study of regulatory T cells in long-lasting Graves disease. Overall study context: More than 5 years of antithyroid drugs with positive TSH receptor antibodies defined persistent Graves' disease. Points from the study as a whole: Patients whose Graves' disease persisted exhibited lower TCR diversity than those newly diagnosed. Researchers examined only peripheral blood and not thyroid tissue. TRBV28, TRBJ1-2 and TRBJ2-5 were segments that persistent disease favored.

V lost 7 bases and J lost 0, with 13 bases in between. Germline V lookup: CDR1 SNHLY, CDR2 FYNNEI. The CDR3 is 15 residues long. Both iRepertoire HTBI primers and Arm-PCR of CDR3 regions were used to build the TCR beta libraries. TCRdb fed the multiplex PCR reads into MiXCR, producing one record per CDR3 protein. Among 400,000 to 500,000 distinct CDR3 sequences, under 25% were seen once, and the ten largest hold around 13%. The sequence was collected from a female donor with Graves disease. Material: peripheral blood mononuclear cells (PBMCs), obtained when the disease was refractory, from a patient treated with antithyroid drugs. The chain couples TRBV2 to TRBJ2-1; possible D gene TRBD1, 6 bases. CDR3 DNA sequence: TGTGCCAGCAAGGTGGGGGCCAGCTCCTACAATGAGCAGTTCTTC. As protein: CASKVGASSYNEQFF.